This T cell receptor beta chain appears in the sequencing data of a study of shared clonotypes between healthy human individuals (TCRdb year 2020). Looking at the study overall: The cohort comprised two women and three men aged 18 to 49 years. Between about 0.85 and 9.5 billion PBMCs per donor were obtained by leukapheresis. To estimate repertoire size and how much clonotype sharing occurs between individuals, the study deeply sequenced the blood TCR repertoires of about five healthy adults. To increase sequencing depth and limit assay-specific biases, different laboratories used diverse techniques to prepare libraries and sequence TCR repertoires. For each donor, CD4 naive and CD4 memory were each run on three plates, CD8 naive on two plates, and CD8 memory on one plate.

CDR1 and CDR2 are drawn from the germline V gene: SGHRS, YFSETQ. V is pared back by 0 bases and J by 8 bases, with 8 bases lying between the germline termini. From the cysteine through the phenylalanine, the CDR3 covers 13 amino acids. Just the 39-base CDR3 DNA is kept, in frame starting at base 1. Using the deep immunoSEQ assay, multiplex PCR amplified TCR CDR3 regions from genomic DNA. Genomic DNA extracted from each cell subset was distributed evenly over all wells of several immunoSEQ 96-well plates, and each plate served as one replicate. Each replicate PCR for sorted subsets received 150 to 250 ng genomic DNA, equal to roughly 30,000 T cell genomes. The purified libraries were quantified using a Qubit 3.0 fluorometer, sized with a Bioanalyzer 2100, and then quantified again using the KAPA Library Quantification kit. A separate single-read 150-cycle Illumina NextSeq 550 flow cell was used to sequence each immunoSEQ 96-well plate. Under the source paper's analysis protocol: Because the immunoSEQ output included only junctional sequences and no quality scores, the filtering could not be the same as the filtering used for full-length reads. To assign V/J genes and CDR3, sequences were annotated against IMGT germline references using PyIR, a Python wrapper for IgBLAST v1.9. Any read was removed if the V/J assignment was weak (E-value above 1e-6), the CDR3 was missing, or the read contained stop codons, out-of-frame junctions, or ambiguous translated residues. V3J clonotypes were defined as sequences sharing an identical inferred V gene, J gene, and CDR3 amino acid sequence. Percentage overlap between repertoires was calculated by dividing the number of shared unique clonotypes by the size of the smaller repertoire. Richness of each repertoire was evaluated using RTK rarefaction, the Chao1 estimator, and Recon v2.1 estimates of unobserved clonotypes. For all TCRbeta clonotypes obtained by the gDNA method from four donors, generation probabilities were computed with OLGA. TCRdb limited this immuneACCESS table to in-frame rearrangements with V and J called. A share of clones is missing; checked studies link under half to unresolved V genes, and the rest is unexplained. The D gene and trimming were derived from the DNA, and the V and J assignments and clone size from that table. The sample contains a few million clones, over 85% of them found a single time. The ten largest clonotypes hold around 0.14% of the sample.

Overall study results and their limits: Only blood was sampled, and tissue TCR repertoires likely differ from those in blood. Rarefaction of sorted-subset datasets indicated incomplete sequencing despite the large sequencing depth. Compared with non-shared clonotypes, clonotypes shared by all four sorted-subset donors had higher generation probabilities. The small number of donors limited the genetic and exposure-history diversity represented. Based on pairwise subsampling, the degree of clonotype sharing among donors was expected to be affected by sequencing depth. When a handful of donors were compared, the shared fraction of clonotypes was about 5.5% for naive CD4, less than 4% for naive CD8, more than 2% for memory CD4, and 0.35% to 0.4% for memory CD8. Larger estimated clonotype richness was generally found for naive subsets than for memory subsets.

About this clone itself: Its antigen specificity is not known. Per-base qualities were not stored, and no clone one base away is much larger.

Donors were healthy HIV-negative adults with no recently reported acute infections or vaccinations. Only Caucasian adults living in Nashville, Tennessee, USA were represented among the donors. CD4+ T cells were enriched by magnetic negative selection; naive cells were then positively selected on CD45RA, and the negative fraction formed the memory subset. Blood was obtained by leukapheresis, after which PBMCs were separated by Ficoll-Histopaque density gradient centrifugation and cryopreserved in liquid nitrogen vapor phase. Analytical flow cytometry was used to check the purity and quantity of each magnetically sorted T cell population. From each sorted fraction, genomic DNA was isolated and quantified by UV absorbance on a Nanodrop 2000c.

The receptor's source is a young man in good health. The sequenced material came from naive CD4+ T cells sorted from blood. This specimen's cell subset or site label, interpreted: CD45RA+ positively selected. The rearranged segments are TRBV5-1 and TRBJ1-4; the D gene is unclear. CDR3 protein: CASSLVPVEKLFF. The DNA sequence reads TGCGCCAGCAGCTTGGTTCCAGTCGAAAAACTGTTTTTT.